A single sample is the source of the 21 T cell receptor beta chains below, sequenced in a study of T cell changes during pregnancy in multiple sclerosis. Assay used: immunoSEQ multiplex PCR; TCRdb lists only in-frame clones, some missing. The sample carries 130,000 or so clones, 80% to 95% recorded once. The sample in question was peripheral blood, obtained before pregnancy. The receptors derive from a female donor with multiple sclerosis, enrolled in a pregnancy study.

This clone occurred a few times. The chain is built from TRBV6-5 and TRBJ1-5; D unclear. This CDR3 is 13 amino acids long. Trimming left V 5 bases short and J 5 bases short, with 10 bases between. Germline CDR1 MNHEY, CDR2 SVGAGI. This chain's CDR3 is CASSRWQDQPQHF. DNA of the CDR3: TGTGCCAGCAGTCGCTGGCAGGATCAGCCCCAGCATTTT.

CDR3 sequence reads: CATGTRRPMPGAVTEAFF. The DNA of the CDR3 is TGTGCCACTGGGACACGACGCCCAATGCCTGGGGCGGTCACTGAAGCTTTCTTT. V gene TRBV15 combines with J gene TRBJ1-1, with a possible D match to TRBD1 (6 bases). CDR3 length equals 18 residues. CDR1 is LNHNV and CDR2 is YYDKDF in the germline V gene (reference sequence). Deletions cut 9 bases from V and 4 bases from J, with 30 bases between.

CDR3 sequence (DNA): TGTGCCAGCAGCTCGGGATACAGGGTCACTGAAGCTTTCTTT. Its protein product is CASSSGYRVTEAFF. V is TRBV7-9 and J is TRBJ1-1; D perhaps matches TRBD1 (6 bases). Trimming removed 4 bases at V and 4 bases at J, with 13 bases between. The CDR3 covers 14 residues. Germline values: CDR1 SEHNR, CDR2 FQNEAQ (reference sequence).

The chain carries TRBV27 and TRBJ2-7; 7 bases align to TRBD1. CDR1 MNHEY and CDR2 SMNVEV come from the germline V gene (reference sequence). This CDR3 has 18 amino acids. Germline trimming cut 8 bases from V and 4 bases from J; bases unmatched to any gene: 23. The CDR3 DNA is TGTGCCAGCGTCCCTAAAACCCTCCAAGGCAGGGGGACATACGAGCAGTACTTC. Translating gives CASVPKTLQGRGTYEQYF.

The V gene is TRBV11-2, the J gene TRBJ2-2; D possibly corresponds to TRBD2 (5 bases). V was trimmed by 4 bases and J by 8 bases, leaving 11 bases between them. Germline CDR1 SGHAT, CDR2 FQNNGV. The CDR3 spans 13 residues. The chain's CDR3 is CASSSARGGELFF. DNA for the CDR3: TGTGCCAGCAGCTCAGCGCGAGGGGGGGAGCTGTTTTTT.

The chain is built from TRBV18 and TRBJ1-5; 7 bases map to TRBD1. Germline CDR1 KGHSH, CDR2 LQKENI. V gave up 6 bases and J gave up 3 bases; unmatched junction bases: 5. CDR3 size: 14 residues. The CDR3: CASSPDRANQPQHF. CDR3 nucleotides: TGTGCCAGCTCCCCCGACAGGGCCAATCAGCCCCAGCATTTT.

V usage is TRBV11-1 and J usage is TRBJ2-5; tentatively, D is TRBD1 (6 bases). Germline values: CDR1 SGHAT, CDR2 FQDESV (reference sequence). V lost 0 bases to trimming and J lost 6 bases, with 8 bases between them. This CDR3 spans 13 amino acids. CDR3 sequence: CASSLAGAKTQYF. In DNA, the CDR3 is TGTGCCAGCAGCTTAGCGGGGGCTAAGACCCAGTACTTC.

This chain connects TRBV19 to TRBJ2-7; TRBD1 matches 8 bases. CDR1 and CDR2 (germline): LNHDA, SQIVND (reference sequence). This CDR3 contains 15 residues. Trimming removed 3 bases from V and 0 bases from J; junction bases left unmatched: 4. Here the CDR3 DNA reads TGTGCCAGTAGTATTCAGGGGGCGGGCTCCTACGAGCAGTACTTC. This codes for CASSIQGAGSYEQYF.

V usage is TRBV16 and J usage is TRBJ1-5, with D perhaps matching TRBD1 (5 bases). CDR1 is KGHSY, CDR2 FQNENV, per germline. V lost 0 bases, J lost 0 bases, and 12 bases lay in between. This CDR3 has 17 amino acids. Written as DNA, the CDR3 is TGTGCCAGCAGCCAATCTTGGGGGGGGATTAGCAATCAGCCCCAGCATTTT. Translating gives CASSQSWGGISNQPQHF.

The rearrangement joins TRBV7-2 to TRBJ2-1; D not resolved. Germline loops: CDR1 SGHTA, CDR2 FQGNSA. The CDR3 consists of 15 residues. The V end lost 5 bases, the J end lost 4 bases, and 15 bases lay between the germline ends. The CDR3 sequence is CASSRGRLLYNEQFF. The CDR3 nucleotides are TGTGCCAGCAGCCGAGGCCGTCTCCTTTACAATGAGCAGTTCTTC.

This clone was seen only a few times. The gene calls are TRBV11-3 and TRBJ1-1, with D unclear. CDR3 size: 14 residues. Germline lookup yields CDR1 SGHNT and CDR2 YENEEA. Trimming shortened V by 2 bases and J by 0 bases, and 7 bases separated the two germline ends. CDR3 sequence: CASSLNPVNTEAFF. Written as DNA, the CDR3 is TGTGCCAGCAGCTTAAACCCGGTGAACACTGAAGCTTTCTTT. Variable domain in full (rest from reference TRBV11-3 and TRBJ1-1): EAGVVQSPRYKIIEKKQPVAFWCNPISGHNTLYWYLQNLGQGPELLIRYENEEAVDDSQLPKDRFSAERLKGVDSTLKIQPAELGDSAVYLCASSLNPVNTEAFFGQGTRLTVV.

The rearrangement uses TRBV5-1 and TRBJ1-1, with a possible D match to TRBD1 (6 bases). Germline V gene sequence: CDR1 SGHRS, CDR2 YFSETQ. CDR3 length equals 14 residues. Between the trimmed V and J ends, which lost 4 bases and 6 bases, there was a span of 16 bases. The CDR3 is CASSHNQGTSEAFF. The CDR3 DNA follows: TGCGCCAGCAGCCATAATCAGGGGACCTCTGAAGCTTTCTTT.

The J gene is TRBJ2-7, the V gene TRBV28; D remains unclear. The CDR3 runs 13 residues. Trimming removed 8 bases from V and 0 bases from J, with 11 bases in between. Germline values: CDR1 MDHEN, CDR2 SYDVKM. CDR3 amino acids: CASLTSVSYEQYF. The CDR3 coding sequence is TGTGCCAGCCTGACATCAGTCTCCTACGAGCAGTACTTC.

This chain joins TRBV7-9 and TRBJ2-1; tentatively, D is TRBD2 (5 bases). The germline V gene has CDR1 SEHNR and CDR2 FQNEAQ (reference sequence). There are 15 residues in the CDR3. V was cut by 4 bases and J by 0 bases, with 10 bases left in between. CDR3 in amino acids: CASSSVGSSYNEQFF. CDR3 in DNA: TGTGCCAGCAGCTCCGTGGGGAGCTCCTACAATGAGCAGTTCTTC.

The DNA of the CDR3 is TGTGCCAGCAGAGGGGATAACTCCCGCCTCGGAAACACCATATATTTT. Translation gives CASRGDNSRLGNTIYF. The chain has TRBV2 and TRBJ1-3, with D perhaps TRBD1 (5 bases). The germline gives CDR1 SNHLY, CDR2 FYNNEI. This CDR3 region has 16 residues. Trimming took off 6 bases at V and 4 bases at J, with 19 bases between the two ends.

The CDR3 sequence is CASSLAAGAPDTQYF. The CDR3 DNA reads as TGTGCCAGCAGCTTAGCGGCGGGAGCCCCGGATACGCAGTATTTT. The chain combines TRBV7-6 with TRBJ2-3, with 7 bases matching TRBD2. After removal of 0 bases from V and 6 bases from J, the junction contained 6 bases not matched to a gene. From germline, CDR1 is SGHVS and CDR2 FNYEAQ. This CDR3 is built from 15 residues.

CDR3 loop: CASSVSTGSAEAFF. CDR3 DNA sequence: TGTGCCAGCAGCGTATCGACAGGTTCAGCTGAAGCTTTCTTT. The gene calls are TRBV6-1 and TRBJ1-1; tentatively, D is TRBD1 (6 bases). The CDR3 extends over 14 amino acids. In germline, CDR1 is MNHNS, CDR2 SASEGT. The ends were cut back, 6 bases at V and 6 bases at J, with 17 bases in the middle.

The chain's CDR3 is CASSGQAVGLAGGGDTQYF. CDR3 DNA sequence: TGTGCCAGCAGCGGACAGGCGGTGGGGCTAGCGGGAGGGGGGGATACGCAGTATTTT. V and J are TRBV5-5 and TRBJ2-3; the match to TRBD2 covers 12 bases. Germline loops: CDR1 SGHKS, CDR2 YYEKEE (reference sequence). The CDR3 length is 19 residues. Trimming removed 4 bases from V and 6 bases from J; junction bases left unmatched: 18.

The V gene is TRBV9, the J gene TRBJ2-2; 12 nucleotides line up with TRBD2. V was clipped by 4 bases and J by 2 bases; unmatched bases: 9. The CDR3 has 18 amino acids. The germline gives CDR1 SGDLS, CDR2 YYNGEE. The CDR3 spells CASSPQRTSGINTGELFF. CDR3 nucleotides: TGTGCCAGCAGCCCCCAAAGGACTAGCGGGATAAACACCGGGGAGCTGTTTTTT. The full variable domain, completed using reference TRBV9 and TRBJ2-2, is DSGVTQTPKHLITATGQRVTLRCSPRSGDLSVYWYQQSLDQGLQFLIQYYNGEERAKGNILERFSAQQFPDLHSELNLSSLELGDSALYFCASSPQRTSGINTGELFFGEGSRLTVL.

The V and J genes are TRBV19 and TRBJ1-1; 7 nucleotides align to TRBD1. The V gene end was trimmed by 8 bases and the J gene end by 11 bases; junction bases not matched to a gene: 8. The CDR3 covers 11 residues. Germline V gene data show CDR1 as LNHDA and CDR2 as SQIVND (reference sequence). CDR3 coding DNA: TGTGCCAGTGGGACAGTAGCTACGGCTTTCTTT. This translates into CASGTVATAFF.

The CDR3 DNA reads as TGTGCCAGTCCCGGTGGGACTTCGGTTCCGGCTGGGGAGCTGTTTTTT. Encoded protein: CASPGGTSVPAGELFF. The chain links TRBV7-8 to TRBJ2-2, with D tentatively TRBD2 (6 bases). Germline CDR1 and CDR2: SGHVS and FQNEAQ. V was clipped by 9 bases and J by 8 bases, with 25 bases between them. The CDR3 consists of 16 residues.